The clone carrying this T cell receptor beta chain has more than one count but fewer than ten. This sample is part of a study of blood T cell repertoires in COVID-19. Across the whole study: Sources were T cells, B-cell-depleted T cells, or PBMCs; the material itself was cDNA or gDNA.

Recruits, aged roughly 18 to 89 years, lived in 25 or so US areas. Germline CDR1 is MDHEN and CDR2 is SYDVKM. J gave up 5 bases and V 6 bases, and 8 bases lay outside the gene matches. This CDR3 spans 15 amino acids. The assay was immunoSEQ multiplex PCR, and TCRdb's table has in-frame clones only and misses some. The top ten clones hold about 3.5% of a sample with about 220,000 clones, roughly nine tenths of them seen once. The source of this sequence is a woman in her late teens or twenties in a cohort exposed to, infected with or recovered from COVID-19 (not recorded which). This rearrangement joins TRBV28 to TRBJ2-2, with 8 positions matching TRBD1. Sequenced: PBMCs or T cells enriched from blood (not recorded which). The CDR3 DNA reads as TGTGCCAGCAGAACGGGACAGGAAGAAACCGGGGAGCTGTTTTTT. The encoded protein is CASRTGQEETGELFF.